What follows are 25 T cell receptor beta chains derived from one specimen sequenced in a study of monozygotic twins with inflammatory bowel disease. TCRdb reprocessed the 5' RACE reads and keeps a single row for each CDR3 protein, giving no DNA. This sample's table reports roughly 320,000 distinct CDR3 sequences. The sample taken for sequencing was blood. These receptors all come from a human donor with ulcerative colitis or Crohn's disease, or a healthy co-twin of an affected twin (not recorded which).

This chain links TRBV24-1 with TRBJ1-2; TCRdb's D call, TRBD1, is unchecked because there is no DNA. The CDR3 is made up of 14 amino acids. The germline V gene has CDR1 KGHDR and CDR2 SFDVKD. The CDR3 loop is CATRPGSRAYGYTF.

The chain joins TRBV6-2 or TRBV6-3 to TRBJ2-3; TCRdb's assignment of TRBD2 cannot be checked, as there is no DNA. The CDR3 runs 19 residues. Germline V gene sequence: CDR1 MNHEY, CDR2 SVGEGT. CDR3: CASSQPLTSGGSSTDTQYF.

The rearrangement links TRBV5-6 to TRBJ2-1; there is no DNA to check the TCRdb D call of TRBD1. The CDR3 has 16 amino acids. Looked up from germline, CDR1 is SGHDT and CDR2 is YYEEEE. This CDR3 reads CASSRPQRGTYNEQFF. The entire variable domain, with the rest obtained from reference TRBV5-6 and TRBJ2-1, is as follows: DAGVTQSPTHLIKTRGQQVTLRCSPKSGHDTVSWYQQALGQGPQFIFQYYEEEERQRGNFPDRFSGHQFPNYSSELNVNALLLGDSALYLCASSRPQRGTYNEQFFGPGTRLTVL.

V is TRBV7-9 and J is TRBJ2-7; TCRdb designates TRBD1, a call that cannot be tested without DNA. CDR1 and CDR2 from the germline V gene are SEHNR and FQNEAQ (reference sequence). The CDR3 has 13 amino acids. CDR3 in amino acids: CASSRHQGGEQYF. Using reference TRBV7-9 and TRBJ2-7 for the parts outside the CDR3, the full variable domain is DTGVSQNPRHKITKRGQNVTFRCDPISEHNRLYWYRQTLGQGPEFLTYFQNEAQLEKSRLLSDRFSAERPKGSFSTLEIQRTEQGDSAMYLCASSRHQGGEQYFGPGTRLTVT.

The chain has TRBV11-2 and TRBJ2-3; the D gene TCRdb calls, TRBD1, cannot be checked with no DNA. The CDR3 has 16 residues. Germline V lookup: CDR1 SGHAT, CDR2 FQNNGV. The CDR3 reads CASSSHRDTSTDTQYF.

The rearrangement uses TRBV20-1 and TRBJ1-1; TCRdb's D call, TRBD1, is unchecked because there is no DNA. Germline V CDR1 and CDR2: DFQATT, SNEGSKA (reference sequence). This CDR3 has 17 residues. The CDR3 here is CSARTTKQGLANTEAFF.

The V call is TRBV20-1, the J call TRBJ2-5; the TCRdb D gene call, TRBD2, has no DNA to confirm it. The CDR3 covers 14 residues. CDR1 is DFQATT, CDR2 SNEGSKA, per germline (reference sequence). CDR3 residues: CSAKTSGGAQTQYF.

The rearrangement links TRBV6-1 to TRBJ2-5; the TCRdb call, TRBD2, lacks DNA for checking. The germline V gene has CDR1 MNHNS and CDR2 SASEGT. The CDR3 is 14 amino acids. CDR3 amino acids: CASSPLAGRGTQYF.

The genes are TRBV20-1 and TRBJ2-3; TCRdb gives TRBD2 as the D gene, but with no DNA this cannot be confirmed. The CDR3 is 16 residues long. Germline-derived CDR1 and CDR2 are DFQATT and SNEGSKA (reference sequence). CDR3 sequence: CSARGGSREATDTQYF.

This chain connects TRBV5-1 to TRBJ1-1; TCRdb designates TRBD1, a call that cannot be tested without DNA. This CDR3 is built from 13 residues. Germline loops: CDR1 SGHRS, CDR2 YFSETQ. Here the CDR3 reads CASSVGGPGEAFF.

The V and J genes are TRBV12-3 or TRBV12-4 and TRBJ2-5; TCRdb designates TRBD1, a call that cannot be tested without DNA. The CDR3 has 14 amino acids. CDR3 in amino acids: CASRNSGAQEAQYF.

The V and J genes are TRBV10-3 and TRBJ2-2; lacking DNA, the TRBD1 call made by TCRdb goes unchecked. CDR3 length equals 15 residues. Germline V gene data show CDR1 as ENHRY and CDR2 as SYGVKD. The chain's CDR3 is CAIKTTGVNTGELFF.

The V call is TRBV4-3, the J call TRBJ2-7; TCRdb outputs TRBD2, but without DNA this stays unchecked. Germline V gene data show CDR1 as LGHNA and CDR2 as YSLEER. The CDR3 loop spans 16 amino acids. The CDR3 region is CASSQDPAGGSYEQYF.

This chain uses TRBV28 with TRBJ1-2; absent DNA, TCRdb's TRBD1 call cannot be checked. From germline, CDR1 is MDHEN and CDR2 SYDVKM. The CDR3 is made up of 13 amino acids. The CDR3 is CASSPSASYGYTF.

The chain combines TRBV4-3 with TRBJ2-7; the TCRdb call, TRBD2, lacks DNA for checking. This CDR3 comprises 16 residues. Germline CDR1 reads LGHNA; CDR2 reads YSLEER. CDR3 in amino acids: CASSQAPAGGLSGQYF.

This chain uses TRBV7-9 with TRBJ2-3; TCRdb's assignment of TRBD2 cannot be checked, as there is no DNA. Germline V CDR1 and CDR2: SEHNR, FQNEAQ (reference sequence). The CDR3 spans 15 residues. The CDR3: CASTVSGTSLDTQYF.

The chain employs TRBV5-1 and TRBJ2-2. CDR3 length: 13 residues. Germline CDR1 SGHRS, CDR2 YFSETQ. CDR3 sequence reads: CASSLADVGELFF.

This sequence joins TRBV7-2 and TRBJ2-7; TCRdb indicates TRBD1, and absent DNA this call remains unverified. The CDR3 extends over 14 amino acids. Germline CDR1 SGHTA, CDR2 FQGNSA. CDR3 region: CASSLVWDSHEQYF.

This CDR3 is CASSQGGPTIYF. The V gene is TRBV3-1, the J gene TRBJ1-3. Germline assignment: CDR1 LGHDT and CDR2 YNNKEL (reference sequence). This CDR3 has 12 residues.

The V call is TRBV9, the J call TRBJ2-1. This CDR3 is built from 14 residues. Germline CDR1 and CDR2: SGDLS and YYNGEE. The CDR3 spells CASALDSLPNEQFF.

The chain combines TRBV6-2 or TRBV6-3 with TRBJ2-1; TCRdb's assignment of TRBD1 cannot be checked, as there is no DNA. This CDR3 spans 14 amino acids. The germline V gene has CDR1 MNHEY and CDR2 SVGEGT. The CDR3 spells CASKGTSSYNEQFF.

The chain has TRBV12-3 or TRBV12-4 and TRBJ2-1. The CDR3 spans 14 residues. CDR3 loop: CASSSNFLPNEQFF.

The gene calls are TRBV7-9 and TRBJ2-1; TCRdb designates TRBD1, a call that cannot be tested without DNA. CDR1 and CDR2 from the germline V gene are SEHNR and FQNEAQ (reference sequence). This CDR3 has 16 residues. The CDR3 is CASSHSDRVDYNEQFF.

The chain couples TRBV28 to TRBJ2-7; with no DNA, the TCRdb D assignment of TRBD1 cannot be verified. CDR1 MDHEN and CDR2 SYDVKM come from the germline V gene. This CDR3 has 13 amino acids. The CDR3 region is CATRQGGLDEQYF.

V and J are TRBV4-3 and TRBJ2-7. The CDR3 sequence is 14 residues long. Per germline, CDR1 LGHNA and CDR2 YSLEER. Here the CDR3 reads CASSQEESTYEQYF.